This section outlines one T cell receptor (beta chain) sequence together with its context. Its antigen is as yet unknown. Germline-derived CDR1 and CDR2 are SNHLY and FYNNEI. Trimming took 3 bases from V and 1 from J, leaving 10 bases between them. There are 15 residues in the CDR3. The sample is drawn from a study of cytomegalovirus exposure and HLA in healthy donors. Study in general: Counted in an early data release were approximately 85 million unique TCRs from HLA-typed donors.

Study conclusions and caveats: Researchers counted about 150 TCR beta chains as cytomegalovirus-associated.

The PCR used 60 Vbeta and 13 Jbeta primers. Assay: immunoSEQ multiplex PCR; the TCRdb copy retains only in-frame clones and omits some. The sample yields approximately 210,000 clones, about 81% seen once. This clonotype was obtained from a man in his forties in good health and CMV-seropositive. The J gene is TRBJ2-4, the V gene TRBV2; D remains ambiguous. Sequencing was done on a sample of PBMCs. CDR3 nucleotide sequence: TGTGCCAGCAGTGAGAGGCTGGCGGCCAAAAACATTCAGTACTTC. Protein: CASSERLAAKNIQYF.